The sequence of this T cell receptor (beta chain) was determined in a study of cytomegalovirus exposure and HLA in healthy donors. Findings and limits, study-wide: Reported performance of the classifier showed diagnosis of cytomegalovirus status with high specificity and sensitivity. The study put 160 or so TCR beta chains on its list as cytomegalovirus-associated. In the 95 to 150 validation repertoires, a later analysis found that first-cohort TCR clusters tended to co-occur.

Of note for this clone: Its antigen is not known.

The donors formed part of the roughly 120-subject validation cohort, distinct from the approximately 670-subject first cohort. V lost 3 bases to trimming and J lost 0 bases; unmatched junction nucleotides: 6. This CDR3 contains 19 residues. Germline CDR1 and CDR2: SGDLS and YYNGEE. Here immunoSEQ multiplex PCR was the method, and the copy in TCRdb shows in-frame clones only, minus some. The sample includes under 200,000 clones, approximately 84% seen only once; the top ten take less than 8.5%. The chain couples TRBV9 to TRBJ2-1, with 16 positions matching TRBD2. What was sequenced was PBMCs. This TCR derives from a man aged 18 to 29 in good health and CMV-seropositive. This chain's CDR3 is CASSAGLAGGPLSYNEQFF. CDR3 nucleotides: TGTGCCAGCAGCGCGGGACTAGCGGGAGGGCCCCTCTCCTACAATGAGCAGTTCTTC.